This T cell receptor (beta chain) was identified in a study of T cell changes during pregnancy in multiple sclerosis. V was shortened by 3 bases and J by 2 bases, with 11 bases between the two germline ends. Germline V gene data show CDR1 as SNHLY and CDR2 as FYNNEI. There are 14 residues in the CDR3. Repertoires were generated with immunoSEQ multiplex PCR, while TCRdb's copy carries only in-frame clones and drops some. Of 68,000 or so clones listed, about 91% were seen once; the top ten hold more than 1.1%. The sample was peripheral blood, taken in the second trimester of pregnancy. The chain uses TRBV2 and TRBJ2-7, with D possibly TRBD2 on 7 matching bases. This TCR was sampled from a female donor in good health, enrolled as a control in a pregnancy study. The CDR3 DNA follows: TGTGCCAGCAGTGATACGGGGGGCCCCTACGAGCAGTACTTC. Translating it yields CASSDTGGPYEQYF. Supplemented by reference TRBV2 and TRBJ2-7, the full variable domain reads EPEVTQTPSHQVTQMGQEVILRCVPISNHLYFYWYRQILGQKVEFLVSFYNNEISEKSEIFDDQFSVERPDGSNFTLKIRSTKLEDSAMYFCASSDTGGPYEQYFGPGTRLTVT.